This TCR beta chain was found in a study of beta chain features in type 1 diabetes. Every isolated RNA sample was fully reverse transcribed, so sequencing captured expressed TCRB transcripts. Using immunoSEQ multiplex PCR, the repertoire was profiled, and TCRdb retains in-frame clones only, with some absent. The sample has approximately 360,000 clones; 10% to 15% are singletons. The V end lost 6 bases, the J end lost 0 bases, and 5 bases lay between the germline ends. Per the germline V gene, CDR1 is SGDLS and CDR2 is YYNGEE. The CDR3 totals 12 residues. Notes on the study in general: Shorter TCRB CDR3s, moderately but significantly so, were found in Type 1 diabetes patients in all four CD4+ subsets.

This clone showed up just a few times. As yet, its antigen is unknown. The TCR originated in a woman aged 18 to 35 with type 1 diabetes. V is TRBV9 and J is TRBJ2-3; D gene uncertain. The sequenced sample consisted of naive CD4+ T cells from blood. CDR3 protein: CASTSSTDTQYF. The CDR3 region has the DNA TGTGCCAGCACCTCCAGCACAGATACGCAGTATTTT.